A selection of T cell receptor beta chains follows, all from one sample in a study of T cell responses to AZD1222 COVID-19 vaccine. Clones were sequenced by immunoSEQ multiplex PCR, and TCRdb holds only the in-frame ones, with some missing. This sample yields approximately 98,000 clones, of which roughly 84% are seen a single time; 3% to 4% belongs to the top ten. This material consisted of peripheral blood, taken on day 0 of AZD1222 vaccination. These TCRs come from an adult in good health. Each CDR3 is given with its conserved first and last residue. Fields, in order: J gene, clone size, V gene, D gene, CDR3 protein, CDR3 DNA. D genes are given only for firm matches. The size field is filled for only some rows; it gives once, few, many or a size class.

J: TRBJ2-7; size: .; V: TRBV5-8; D: TRBD1; CDR3: CASSHGQGALEQYF; DNA: TGTGCCAGCAGCCACGGACAGGGGGCCCTCGAGCAGTACTTC
J: TRBJ2-5; size: .; V: TRBV3-1/TRBV3-2; D: TRBD2; CDR3: CASSPMGLAAETQYF; DNA: TGTGCCAGCAGCCCCATGGGACTAGCGGCAGAGACCCAGTACTTC
J: TRBJ1-2; size: .; V: TRBV11-2; D: TRBD1; CDR3: CASSSQTGLEAGGYTF; DNA: TGTGCCAGCAGCTCCCAGACAGGGCTAGAAGCGGGGGGCTACACCTTC
J: TRBJ2-2; size: once; V: TRBV6-5; D: .; CDR3: CASSYTQGGNTGELFF; DNA: TGTGCCAGCAGTTACACGCAGGGAGGGAACACCGGGGAGCTGTTTTTT
J: TRBJ1-2; size: .; V: TRBV5-1; D: .; CDR3: CASSLTTVDYGYTF; DNA: TGCGCCAGCAGCCTGACGACAGTTGACTATGGCTACACCTTC
J: TRBJ1-2; size: .; V: TRBV5-4; D: .; CDR3: CASSLGTENYGYTF; DNA: TGTGCCAGCAGCTTGGGGACTGAGAACTATGGCTACACCTTC
J: TRBJ2-7; size: .; V: TRBV7-9; D: TRBD1; CDR3: CASSLGQGFYEQYF; DNA: TGTGCCAGCAGCCTGGGACAGGGCTTCTACGAGCAGTACTTC
J: TRBJ1-4; size: .; V: TRBV7-6; D: TRBD1; CDR3: CASSSRTGLNEKLFF; DNA: TGTGCCAGCAGCTCGAGGACAGGGTTAAATGAAAAACTGTTTTTT
J: TRBJ2-3; size: .; V: TRBV7-2; D: TRBD2; CDR3: CASSFPSGGLPDTQYF; DNA: TGTGCCAGCAGCTTTCCTAGCGGGGGGCTTCCAGATACGCAGTATTTT
J: TRBJ2-5; size: .; V: TRBV7-9; D: .; CDR3: CASSVNVISYQETQYF; DNA: TGTGCCAGCAGCGTTAATGTGATCTCGTACCAAGAGACCCAGTACTTC
J: TRBJ2-2; size: .; V: TRBV6-5; D: TRBD1; CDR3: CASKDREFTGELFF; DNA: TGTGCCAGCAAGGACAGGGAATTCACCGGGGAGCTGTTTTTT
J: TRBJ1-4; size: .; V: TRBV6-6; D: .; CDR3: CASKVGGEKLFF; DNA: TGTGCCAGCAAGGTCGGGGGAGAAAAACTGTTTTTT
J: TRBJ1-2; size: once; V: TRBV4-1; D: .; CDR3: CASSQGTGNYGYTF; DNA: TGCGCCAGCAGCCAAGGGACGGGTAACTATGGCTACACCTTC
J: TRBJ2-3; size: once; V: TRBV24-1; D: TRBD1; CDR3: CATSDLGQGARDTQYF; DNA: TGTGCCACCAGTGATTTGGGACAGGGGGCCAGAGATACGCAGTATTTT
J: TRBJ1-2; size: .; V: TRBV12-3/TRBV12-4; D: .; CDR3: CASSLAGPYGYTF; DNA: TGTGCCAGCAGTTTAGCTGGGCCTTATGGCTACACCTTC
J: TRBJ1-3; size: .; V: TRBV11-1; D: .; CDR3: CASSPTTGNTIYF; DNA: TGTGCCAGCAGCCCCACGACTGGAAACACCATATATTTT
J: TRBJ1-1; size: .; V: TRBV13; D: .; CDR3: CASSSEDTEAFF; DNA: TGTGCCAGCAGCTCTGAGGACACTGAAGCTTTCTTT
J: TRBJ1-4; size: few; V: TRBV7-2; D: TRBD1; CDR3: CASSSGQGAYEKLFF; DNA: TGTGCCAGCAGCTCTGGACAGGGGGCTTATGAAAAACTGTTTTTT
J: TRBJ1-1; size: .; V: TRBV7-9; D: .; CDR3: CAGSDRTNTEAFF; DNA: TGTGCCGGGAGTGACCGGACGAACACTGAAGCTTTCTTT
J: TRBJ2-7; size: .; V: TRBV29-1; D: .; CDR3: CSVRVGAEQYF; DNA: TGCAGCGTTCGCGTAGGGGCCGAGCAGTACTTC
J: TRBJ1-6; size: .; V: TRBV18; D: .; CDR3: CASSQAGRLEKSPLHF; DNA: TGTGCCAGCTCACAGGCGGGACGGTTGGAAAAATCACCCCTCCACTTT
J: TRBJ1-4; size: .; V: TRBV27; D: TRBD1; CDR3: CASSSPGQGGEKLFF; DNA: TGTGCCAGCAGTTCCCCAGGACAGGGGGGTGAAAAACTGTTTTTT
J: TRBJ2-3; size: once; V: TRBV16; D: .; CDR3: CASSQSSSEGTDTQYF; DNA: TGTGCCAGCAGCCAATCTTCTAGCGAGGGCACAGATACGCAGTATTTT
J: TRBJ1-5; size: .; V: TRBV30; D: .; CDR3: CAWSVQGTNQPQHF; DNA: TGTGCCTGGAGTGTACAAGGTACAAATCAGCCCCAGCATTTT
J: TRBJ1-1; size: .; V: TRBV19; D: TRBD1; CDR3: CASSSTEGARAFF; DNA: TGTGCCAGTAGTAGTACAGAGGGGGCGCGAGCTTTCTTT
J: TRBJ2-2; size: .; V: TRBV5-1; D: .; CDR3: CASSLASGAHTGELFF; DNA: TGCGCCAGCAGCTTGGCCTCAGGGGCCCACACCGGGGAGCTGTTTTTT
J: TRBJ1-5; size: .; V: TRBV6-6; D: .; CDR3: CASRTGGDNQPQHF; DNA: TGTGCCAGCAGGACTGGGGGGGACAATCAGCCCCAGCATTTT
J: TRBJ2-3; size: .; V: TRBV5-8; D: .; CDR3: CASSLLRGATDTQYF; DNA: TGTGCCAGCAGCTTACTACGGGGGGCTACAGATACGCAGTATTTT
J: TRBJ1-2; size: .; V: TRBV28; D: .; CDR3: CASSLGAQGPTNYGYTF; DNA: TGTGCCAGCAGTTTAGGGGCGCAGGGACCCACTAACTATGGCTACACCTTC
J: TRBJ1-2; size: .; V: TRBV7-9; D: .; CDR3: CASSLITTTGTANYGYTF; DNA: TGTGCCAGCAGCTTAATTACCACCACAGGAACAGCTAACTATGGCTACACCTTC
J: TRBJ1-2; size: once; V: TRBV6-5; D: .; CDR3: CASSYSIKPYGYTF; DNA: TGTGCCAGCAGTTACTCGATAAAGCCCTATGGCTACACCTTC
J: TRBJ1-2; size: once; V: TRBV24-1; D: .; CDR3: CATSGWGDNYGYTF; DNA: TGTGCCACCAGTGGTTGGGGTGACAACTATGGCTACACCTTC
J: TRBJ2-7; size: .; V: TRBV28; D: TRBD2; CDR3: CASSLAGLASEQYF; DNA: TGTGCCAGCAGTTTAGCAGGACTAGCGAGCGAGCAGTACTTC
J: TRBJ2-1; size: .; V: TRBV23-1; D: .; CDR3: CASKGEQFF; DNA: TGCGCCAGCAAGGGTGAGCAGTTCTTC
J: TRBJ1-2; size: .; V: TRBV7-2; D: .; CDR3: CASSLQGTLNYGYTF; DNA: TGTGCCAGCAGCTTACAGGGGACCCTCAACTATGGCTACACCTTC
J: TRBJ1-6; size: .; V: TRBV19; D: .; CDR3: CASMNSNNSPLHF; DNA: TGTGCCAGTATGAACAGCAATAATTCACCCCTCCACTTT
J: TRBJ1-4; size: .; V: TRBV5-1; D: .; CDR3: CASSLGGEKLFF; DNA: TGCGCCAGCTCCCTTGGAGGCGAAAAACTGTTTTTT
J: TRBJ1-6; size: .; V: TRBV6-2/TRBV6-3; D: .; CDR3: CASSQGSSYNSPLHF; DNA: TGTGCCAGCAGTCAAGGGAGCTCCTATAATTCACCCCTCCACTTT
J: TRBJ2-1; size: once; V: TRBV10-3; D: .; CDR3: CAISESIPAGSSYNEQFF; DNA: TGTGCCATCAGTGAGTCAATCCCGGCAGGGAGCTCCTACAATGAGCAGTTCTTC
J: TRBJ1-2; size: .; V: TRBV6-1; D: .; CDR3: CASSEDPRIGYTF; DNA: TGTGCCAGCAGTGAAGATCCCCGTATCGGCTACACCTTC
J: TRBJ1-1; size: once; V: TRBV4-2; D: .; CDR3: CASSQEGVGRSAFF; DNA: TGTGCCAGCAGCCAAGAGGGTGTAGGCAGATCAGCTTTCTTT
J: TRBJ1-1; size: .; V: TRBV6-5; D: .; CDR3: CASSYSGGTEAFF; DNA: TGTGCCAGCAGTTACTCCGGGGGGACTGAAGCTTTCTTT
J: TRBJ1-4; size: .; V: TRBV6-5; D: .; CDR3: CASSYKFGATNEKLFF; DNA: TGTGCCAGCAGTTACAAGTTCGGGGCGACTAATGAAAAACTGTTTTTT
J: TRBJ1-3; size: once; V: TRBV30; D: .; CDR3: CAWSVTVSGNTIYF; DNA: TGTGCCTGGAGTGTAACAGTCTCTGGAAACACCATATATTTT
J: TRBJ1-5; size: .; V: TRBV25-1; D: .; CDR3: CASSEYLAGQPQHF; DNA: TGTGCCAGCAGTGAATATTTGGCAGGTCAGCCCCAGCATTTT
J: TRBJ1-5; size: .; V: TRBV7-8; D: .; CDR3: CASSFQGSQPQHF; DNA: TGTGCCAGCAGCTTCCAGGGTTCTCAGCCCCAGCATTTT
J: TRBJ1-5; size: .; V: TRBV19; D: .; CDR3: CASVGPAGNQPQHF; DNA: TGTGCCAGTGTAGGGCCAGCCGGCAATCAGCCCCAGCATTTT
J: TRBJ2-3; size: few; V: TRBV4-3; D: .; CDR3: CASSQDVGTDTQYF; DNA: TGCGCCAGCAGCCAAGATGTTGGCACAGATACGCAGTATTTT
J: TRBJ1-2; size: few; V: TRBV20-1; D: .; CDR3: CSARDGYGYTF; DNA: TGCAGTGCTAGAGATGGCTATGGCTACACCTTC
J: TRBJ2-5; size: .; V: TRBV3-1/TRBV3-2; D: .; CDR3: CASSPAATETQYF; DNA: TGTGCCAGCAGTCCCGCGGCTACGGAGACCCAGTACTTC
J: TRBJ1-2; size: .; V: TRBV4-2; D: .; CDR3: CASSQVSGPANYGYTF; DNA: TGTGCCAGCAGCCAAGTATCAGGGCCGGCTAACTATGGCTACACCTTC
J: TRBJ1-4; size: .; V: TRBV19; D: TRBD1; CDR3: CASSSRLLQGEEKLFF; DNA: TGTGCCAGTAGTTCCCGGCTCTTACAGGGGGAGGAAAAACTGTTTTTT